These 23 T cell receptor beta chains originate from one sample sequenced in a study of blood T cell repertoires in COVID-19. Using immunoSEQ multiplex PCR, the repertoire was profiled, and TCRdb retains in-frame clones only, with some absent. The profile covers some 250,000 clones, with around 86% appearing a single time and 5.2% taken by the ten largest. The sample was peripheral blood. Receptor source: an older woman with COVID-19, enrolled during active disease.

This clone was recorded once. CDR3 protein: CASSSGLAGGVDTQYF. In nucleotides, the CDR3 is TGCGCCAGCAGCTCAGGACTAGCGGGAGGGGTGGATACGCAGTATTTT. The rearrangement uses TRBV5-1 and TRBJ2-3; 15 bases line up with TRBD2. The V gene end was trimmed by 3 bases and the J gene end by 6 bases; junction bases not matched to a gene: 5. The CDR3 extends over 16 amino acids. The germline gives CDR1 SGHRS, CDR2 YFSETQ.

This chain joins TRBV5-1 and TRBJ1-2; 7 bases line up with TRBD1. The CDR3 extends over 16 amino acids. V lost 0 bases and J lost 2; bases outside the gene matches: 7. In germline, CDR1 is SGHRS, CDR2 YFSETQ. CDR3 sequence reads: CASSLGLDRANYGYTF. CDR3 in DNA: TGCGCCAGCAGCTTGGGACTAGACAGGGCAAACTATGGCTACACCTTC.

The genes are TRBV27 and TRBJ1-5; no firm D call. Germline V lookup: CDR1 MNHEY, CDR2 SMNVEV (reference sequence). Trimming took 2 bases from V and 1 from J, leaving 12 bases between them. The CDR3 is 16 residues long. CDR3 sequence reads: CASSLTALDSNQPQHF. The DNA of the CDR3 is TGTGCCAGCAGTTTAACGGCCCTAGACAGCAATCAGCCCCAGCATTTT.

The V and J genes are TRBV6-2 or TRBV6-3 and TRBJ1-5, with a possible D match to TRBD1 (5 bases). The germline gives CDR1 MNHEY, CDR2 SVGEGT. Trimming removed 6 bases from V and 4 bases from J, with 13 bases in between. CDR3 size: 14 residues. In nucleotides, the CDR3 is TGTGCCAGCAGCGCTGAAGGGGTAAATCAGCCCCAGCATTTT. Protein sequence: CASSAEGVNQPQHF.

The rearrangement joins TRBV11-3 to TRBJ2-7, with TRBD2 matching over 10 bases. With 4 bases clipped from V and 7 bases from J, the junction kept 13 bases outside the gene matches. Germline V gives CDR1 SGHNT, CDR2 YENEEA. This CDR3 comprises 16 residues. CDR3 in amino acids: CASSSDTAGGPGEQYF. The CDR3 bases are TGTGCCAGCAGCTCAGATACAGCGGGAGGGCCGGGGGAGCAGTACTTC.

The sample holds a few counts of this clone. The genes are TRBV18 and TRBJ2-7; 7 bases fit TRBD1. V shed 4 bases, J shed 2 bases, and the junction held 8 bases outside the gene matches. The V gene's germline CDR1 is KGHSH and CDR2 LQKENI. The CDR3 sequence is 15 residues long. Here the CDR3 DNA reads TGTGCCAGCTCACAAAAAGTCGGGACAGCCTACGAGCAGTACTTC. Translating gives CASSQKVGTAYEQYF.

This clone was found a few times. The rearrangement uses TRBV25-1 and TRBJ1-4, with D maybe TRBD1 (6 bases). The CDR3 runs to 15 residues. The ends were cut back, 3 bases at V and 5 bases at J, with 13 bases in the middle. Germline assignment: CDR1 MGHDK and CDR2 SYGVNS. The CDR3 sequence is CASSEAAGGNEKLFF. CDR3 coding DNA: TGTGCCAGCAGTGAGGCGGCTGGGGGCAATGAAAAACTGTTTTTT.

The V and J genes are TRBV5-8 and TRBJ1-1, with a weak D call TRBD1 (6 bases). V was clipped by 1 base and J by 5 bases, with 15 bases between them. Germline V CDR1 and CDR2: SGHTS, YDEGEE. CDR3 length: 15 amino acids. CDR3 sequence reads: CASSLRIRGGTEAFF. The CDR3 region has the DNA TGTGCCAGCAGCTTGAGAATCAGGGGTGGGACTGAAGCTTTCTTT.

A single count supports this clone. The chain carries TRBV5-1 and TRBJ2-7; 9 bases match TRBD2. In germline, CDR1 is SGHRS, CDR2 YFSETQ. There are 15 residues in the CDR3. Unmatched junction bases numbered 6, after V lost 3 bases and J lost 2 bases. CDR3: CASSSLAGEAYEQYF. The DNA for the CDR3 is TGCGCCAGCAGCTCATTAGCGGGAGAAGCCTACGAGCAGTACTTC.

This sequence joins TRBV5-1 and TRBJ1-2; D is undetermined. The germline V gene has CDR1 SGHRS and CDR2 YFSETQ. V shed 3 bases and J shed 4 bases, with 7 bases lying between them. The length of the CDR3 is 12 residues. The CDR3 loop is CASSSDIYGYTF. CDR3 nucleotide sequence: TGCGCCAGCAGCTCCGACATCTATGGCTACACCTTC.

The chain has TRBV20-1 and TRBJ2-7; 8 nucleotides align to TRBD1. V shed 3 bases, J shed 5 bases, and the junction held 6 bases outside the gene matches. The CDR3 loop spans 13 amino acids. CDR1 is DFQATT and CDR2 is SNEGSKA in the germline V gene (reference sequence). The CDR3 DNA reads as TGCAGTGCTAGTCGGCAGGGGGCACACGAGCAGTACTTC. Its translation is CSASRQGAHEQYF.

This chain connects TRBV11-2 to TRBJ2-2; TRBD2 might be the D (6 bases). The CDR3 totals 15 residues. Germline lookup yields CDR1 SGHAT and CDR2 FQNNGV. V was cut by 6 bases and J by 3 bases, with 14 bases left in between. The CDR3 sequence: CASRRPGRDTGELFF. For the CDR3, the DNA is TGTGCCAGCAGACGTCCCGGGAGAGACACCGGGGAGCTGTTTTTT.

The V and J genes are TRBV29-1 and TRBJ2-2, with 8 bases fitting TRBD2. The CDR3 contains 14 residues. The germline CDR1 and CDR2 sequences are SQVTM and ANQGSEA. The V gene end was trimmed by 4 bases and the J gene end by 2 bases; junction bases not matched to a gene: 3. The CDR3 region is CSVGLATNTGELFF. CDR3 sequence (DNA): TGCAGCGTTGGACTAGCGACTAACACCGGGGAGCTGTTTTTT.

V and J are TRBV6-6 and TRBJ2-2, with D possibly matching TRBD2 (7 bases). The CDR3 loop spans 15 amino acids. The V end was cut by 2 bases, the J end by 6 bases, with 13 bases between. Germline CDR1 MNHNY, CDR2 SVGAGI (reference sequence). The CDR3 coding sequence is TGTGCCAGCAGTTACCCGGGGGGCGGCGCCGGGGAGCTGTTTTTT. Its translation is CASSYPGGGAGELFF.

The rearrangement joins TRBV4-1 to TRBJ2-1; 13 bases map to TRBD2. The CDR3 is 18 amino acids. V lost 0 bases and J lost 4; bases outside the gene matches: 6. Germline CDR1 and CDR2: MGHRA and YSYEKL. The CDR3, as DNA: TGCGCCAGCAGCCAAGATATTAGGACTAGCGGGAGATACAATGAGCAGTTCTTC. Translation gives CASSQDIRTSGRYNEQFF.

The chain is built from TRBV5-1 and TRBJ1-4; tentatively, D is TRBD1 (6 bases). The germline V gene encodes CDR1 SGHRS and CDR2 YFSETQ. CDR3 length equals 16 residues. Trimming removed 0 bases from V and 7 bases from J, with 16 bases in between. This chain's CDR3 is CASSLGTGWASEKLFF. CDR3 nucleotides: TGCGCCAGCAGCTTGGGAACAGGGTGGGCGAGTGAAAAACTGTTTTTT.

This rearrangement joins TRBV18 to TRBJ1-1; the D gene is possibly TRBD1 (5 bases). Trimming stripped 5 bases from V and 1 base from J, with 11 bases between. CDR1 is KGHSH, CDR2 LQKENI, per germline. The CDR3 consists of 14 residues. The CDR3 bases are TGTGCCAGCTCATCCCAGGGTGGGAACACTGAAGCTTTCTTT. It specifies CASSSQGGNTEAFF.

The chain carries TRBV5-1 and TRBJ2-5, with 12 bases matching TRBD2. Germline V gene sequence: CDR1 SGHRS, CDR2 YFSETQ. J was trimmed by 4 bases and V by 2 bases; bases with no gene match: 6. This CDR3 comprises 16 residues. CDR3 coding DNA: TGCGCCAGCAGCTTTCCTAGCGGGAGGGCCGGAGAGACCCAGTACTTC. Amino acids: CASSFPSGRAGETQYF.

J is TRBJ2-7 and V is TRBV18, with 9 bases matching TRBD1. V shed 8 bases and J 2 bases; nucleotides not matched to a gene: 10. Germline lookup yields CDR1 KGHSH and CDR2 LQKENI. This CDR3 region has 15 residues. DNA for the CDR3: TGTGCCAGCAAAAAGACCGGGACAGGGACCTACGAGCAGTACTTC. This sequence encodes CASKKTGTGTYEQYF.

This rearrangement joins TRBV6-6 to TRBJ1-1; the match to TRBD1 covers 10 bases. The V segment lost 2 bases and the J segment 5 bases; nucleotides outside the gene matches: 5. CDR1 is MNHNY, CDR2 SVGAGI, per germline (reference sequence). The CDR3 runs 15 residues. CDR3 DNA: TGTGCCAGCAGTTACCCGGGACAGGGGTTGACTGAAGCTTTCTTT. Protein sequence: CASSYPGQGLTEAFF.

This rearrangement joins TRBV9 to TRBJ2-1; 7 bases map to TRBD1. The V and J ends lost 4 bases and 7 bases, in that order; junction bases with no gene match: 8. The CDR3 is 14 amino acids. Germline values: CDR1 SGDLS, CDR2 YYNGEE. The CDR3 loop reads CASSPRQGRNEQFF. The CDR3 nucleotides are TGTGCCAGCAGCCCACGACAGGGCAGGAATGAGCAGTTCTTC.

The V and J genes are TRBV6-5 and TRBJ2-3, with 7 bases fitting TRBD1. V lost 2 bases, J lost 6 bases, and 5 bases stayed unmatched. Germline-derived CDR1 and CDR2 are MNHEY and SVGAGI. The CDR3 spans 14 residues. The CDR3 sequence: CASSYDRVGDTQYF. Written as DNA, the CDR3 is TGTGCCAGCAGTTACGACAGGGTTGGGGATACGCAGTATTTT.

V gene TRBV10-1 combines with J gene TRBJ2-3; D gene ambiguous. Germline V lookup: CDR1 WNHNN, CDR2 SYGVQD (reference sequence). V lost 2 bases and J 4 bases, leaving 4 bases between the germline ends. This CDR3 has 12 amino acids. The CDR3 loop reads CASSERADTQYF. The CDR3 DNA sequence: TGCGCCAGCAGTGAGCGAGCAGATACGCAGTATTTT.